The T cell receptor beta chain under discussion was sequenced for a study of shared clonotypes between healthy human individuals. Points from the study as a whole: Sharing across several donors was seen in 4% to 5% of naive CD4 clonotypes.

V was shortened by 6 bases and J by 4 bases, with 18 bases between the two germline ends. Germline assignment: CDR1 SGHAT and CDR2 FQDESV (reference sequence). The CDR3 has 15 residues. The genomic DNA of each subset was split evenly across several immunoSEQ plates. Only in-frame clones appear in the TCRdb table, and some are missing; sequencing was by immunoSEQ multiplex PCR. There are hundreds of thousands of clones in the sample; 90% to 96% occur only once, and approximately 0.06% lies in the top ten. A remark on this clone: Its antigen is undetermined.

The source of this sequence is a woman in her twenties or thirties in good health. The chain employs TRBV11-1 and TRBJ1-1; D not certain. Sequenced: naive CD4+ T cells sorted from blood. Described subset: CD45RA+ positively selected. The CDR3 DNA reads TGTGCCAGCAGACCCCAGGAGGGCGATGGCACTGAAGCTTTCTTT. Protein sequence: CASRPQEGDGTEAFF.